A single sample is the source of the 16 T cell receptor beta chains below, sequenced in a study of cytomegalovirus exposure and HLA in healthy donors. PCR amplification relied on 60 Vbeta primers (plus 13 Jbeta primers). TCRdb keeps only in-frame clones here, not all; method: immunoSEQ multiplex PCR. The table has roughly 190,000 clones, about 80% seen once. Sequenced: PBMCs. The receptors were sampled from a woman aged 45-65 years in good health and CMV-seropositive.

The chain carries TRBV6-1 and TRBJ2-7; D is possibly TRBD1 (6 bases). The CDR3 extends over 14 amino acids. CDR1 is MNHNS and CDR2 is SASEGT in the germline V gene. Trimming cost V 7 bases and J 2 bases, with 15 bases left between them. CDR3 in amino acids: CASIGQTLTYEQYF. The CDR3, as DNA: TGTGCCAGCATCGGACAGACCCTGACCTACGAGCAGTACTTC.

The CDR3 coding sequence is TGTGCCAGTAGTATTACACCGGGACAGTTATACGAGCAGTACTTC. This translates into CASSITPGQLYEQYF. The J gene is TRBJ2-7, the V gene TRBV19; 7 bases line up with TRBD1. Germline V gene sequence: CDR1 LNHDA, CDR2 SQIVND (reference sequence). The V segment lost 3 bases and the J segment 4 bases; nucleotides outside the gene matches: 9. The CDR3 sequence is 15 residues long.

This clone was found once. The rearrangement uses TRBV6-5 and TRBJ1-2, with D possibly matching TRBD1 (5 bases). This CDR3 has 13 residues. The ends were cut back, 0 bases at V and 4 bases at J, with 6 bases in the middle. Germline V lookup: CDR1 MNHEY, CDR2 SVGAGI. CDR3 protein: CASSYSGRYGYTF. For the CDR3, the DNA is TGTGCCAGCAGTTACTCGGGGCGCTATGGCTACACCTTC.

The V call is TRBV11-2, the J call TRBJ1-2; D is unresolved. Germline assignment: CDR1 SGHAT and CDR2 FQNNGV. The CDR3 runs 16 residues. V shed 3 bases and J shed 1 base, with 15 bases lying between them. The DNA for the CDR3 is TGTGCCAGCAGCTTGGCTAAACCAGGTTTTAACTATGGCTACACCTTC. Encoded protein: CASSLAKPGFNYGYTF.

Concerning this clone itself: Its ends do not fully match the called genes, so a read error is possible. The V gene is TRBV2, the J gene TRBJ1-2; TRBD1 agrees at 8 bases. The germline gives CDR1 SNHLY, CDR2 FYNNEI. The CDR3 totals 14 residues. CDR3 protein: CASSQDRDVYGSTF. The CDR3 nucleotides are TGTGCCAGCAGTCAGGACAGGGACGTTTATGGCTCCACCTTC.

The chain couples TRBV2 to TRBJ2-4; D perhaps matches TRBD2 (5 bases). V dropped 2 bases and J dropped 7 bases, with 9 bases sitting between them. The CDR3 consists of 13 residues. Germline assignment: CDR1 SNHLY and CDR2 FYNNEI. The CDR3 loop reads CASSERERNIQYF. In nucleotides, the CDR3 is TGTGCCAGCAGTGAAAGGGAGAGGAACATTCAGTACTTC.

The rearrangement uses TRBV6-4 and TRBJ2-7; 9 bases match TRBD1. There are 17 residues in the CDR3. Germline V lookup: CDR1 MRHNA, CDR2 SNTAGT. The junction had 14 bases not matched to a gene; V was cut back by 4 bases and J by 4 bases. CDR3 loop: CASSGSLTQGAGYEQYF. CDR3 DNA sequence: TGTGCCAGCAGTGGCTCCCTGACACAGGGGGCGGGTTACGAGCAGTACTTC.

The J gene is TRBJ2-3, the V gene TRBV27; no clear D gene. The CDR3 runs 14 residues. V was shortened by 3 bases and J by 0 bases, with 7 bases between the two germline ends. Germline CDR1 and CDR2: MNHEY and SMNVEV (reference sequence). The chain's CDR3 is CASSFTESTDTQYF. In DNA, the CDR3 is TGTGCCAGCAGTTTTACAGAAAGCACAGATACGCAGTATTTT.

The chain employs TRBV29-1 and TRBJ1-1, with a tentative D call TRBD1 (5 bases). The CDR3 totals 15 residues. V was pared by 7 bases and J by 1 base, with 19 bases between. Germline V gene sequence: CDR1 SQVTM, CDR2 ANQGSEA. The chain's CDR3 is CSARTSTAKNTEAFF. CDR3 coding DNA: TGCAGCGCCCGGACGTCGACAGCTAAGAACACTGAAGCTTTCTTT.

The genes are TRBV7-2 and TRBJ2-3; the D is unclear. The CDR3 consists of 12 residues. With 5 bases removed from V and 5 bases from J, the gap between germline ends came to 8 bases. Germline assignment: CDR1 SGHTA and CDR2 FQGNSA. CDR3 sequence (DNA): TGTGCCAGCAGCCAATCAGGAGATACGCAGTATTTT. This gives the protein CASSQSGDTQYF.

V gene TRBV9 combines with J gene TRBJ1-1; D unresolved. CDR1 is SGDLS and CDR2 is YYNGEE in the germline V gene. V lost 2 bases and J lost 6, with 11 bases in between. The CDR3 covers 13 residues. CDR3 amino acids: CASSVYPRAEAFF. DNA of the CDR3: TGTGCCAGCAGCGTTTACCCTCGGGCTGAAGCTTTCTTT.

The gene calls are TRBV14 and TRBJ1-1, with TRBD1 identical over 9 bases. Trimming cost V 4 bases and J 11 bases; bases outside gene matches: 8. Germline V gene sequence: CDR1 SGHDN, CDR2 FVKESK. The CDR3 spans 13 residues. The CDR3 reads CASSLNPGTGAFF. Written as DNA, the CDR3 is TGTGCCAGCAGCCTTAACCCCGGGACAGGGGCTTTCTTT.

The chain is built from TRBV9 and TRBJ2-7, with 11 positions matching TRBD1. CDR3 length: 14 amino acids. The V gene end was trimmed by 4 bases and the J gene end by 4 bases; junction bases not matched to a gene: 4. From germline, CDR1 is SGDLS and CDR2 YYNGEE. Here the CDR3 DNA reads TGTGCCAGCAGCCCCAGGGACAGGGGGTACGAGCAGTACTTC. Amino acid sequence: CASSPRDRGYEQYF.

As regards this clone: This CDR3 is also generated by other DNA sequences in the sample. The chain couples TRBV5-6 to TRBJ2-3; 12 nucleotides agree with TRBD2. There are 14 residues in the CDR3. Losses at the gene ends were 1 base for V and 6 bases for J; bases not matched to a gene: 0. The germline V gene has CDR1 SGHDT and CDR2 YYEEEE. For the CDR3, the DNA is TGTGCCAGCAGCTTGCTAGCGGGGGGGGATACGCAGTATTTT. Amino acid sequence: CASSLLAGGDTQYF.

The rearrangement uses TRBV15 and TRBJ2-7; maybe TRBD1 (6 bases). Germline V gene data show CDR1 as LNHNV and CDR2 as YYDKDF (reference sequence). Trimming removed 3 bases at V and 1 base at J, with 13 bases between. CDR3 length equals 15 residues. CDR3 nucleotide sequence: TGTGCCACCAGCAGGGGATCCGACAGGTCCTACGAGCAGTACTTC. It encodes CATSRGSDRSYEQYF.

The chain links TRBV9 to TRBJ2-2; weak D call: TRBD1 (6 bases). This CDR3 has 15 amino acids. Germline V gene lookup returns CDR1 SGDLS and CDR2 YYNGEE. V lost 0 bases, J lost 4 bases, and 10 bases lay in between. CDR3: CASSVAGASTGELFF. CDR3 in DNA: TGTGCCAGCAGCGTAGCAGGGGCCTCCACCGGGGAGCTGTTTTTT.